Included here is one T cell receptor beta chain sequence, with context. This specimen belongs to a study of blood T cell repertoires in COVID-19. Measured with immunoSEQ multiplex PCR; TCRdb has only the in-frame clones, and not every one. The table has 90,000 to 110,000 clones, under 80% seen once. Between the trimmed V and J ends, which lost 4 bases and 6 bases, there was a span of 18 bases. This CDR3 contains 16 residues. Germline lookup yields CDR1 LNHDA and CDR2 SQIVND (reference sequence). This TCR came from a woman in her 70s with acute or convalescent COVID-19. The chain is built from TRBV19 and TRBJ1-4, with D possibly being TRBD1 (5 bases). The specimen sequenced was peripheral blood. For the CDR3, the DNA is TGTGCCAGTAGTAATCCCGGGGGATTAGGGGATGAAAAACTGTTTTTT. This codes for CASSNPGGLGDEKLFF.